This TCR beta chain was identified in a study of cytomegalovirus exposure and HLA in healthy donors. Germline V gives CDR1 MDHEN, CDR2 SYDVKM. The CDR3 has 17 amino acids. The V segment lost 5 bases and the J segment 2 bases; nucleotides outside the gene matches: 5. The primer mix had 60 Vbeta and 13 Jbeta primers. The table came from immunoSEQ multiplex PCR; TCRdb's copy has only in-frame clones and leaves some out. Of some 40,000 clones in the sample, over 75% are singletons; the top ten hold approximately 2.8%. This receptor was identified in a man aged 50 to 59 in good health and CMV-seronegative. The J gene is TRBJ2-5, the V gene TRBV28, with 16 bases fitting TRBD2. Sequenced sample: PBMCs. In DNA, the CDR3 is TGTGCCAGCAGTCCGGGACTAGCGGGAGGGGGGCAAGAGACCCAGTACTTC. Protein sequence: CASSPGLAGGGQETQYF.